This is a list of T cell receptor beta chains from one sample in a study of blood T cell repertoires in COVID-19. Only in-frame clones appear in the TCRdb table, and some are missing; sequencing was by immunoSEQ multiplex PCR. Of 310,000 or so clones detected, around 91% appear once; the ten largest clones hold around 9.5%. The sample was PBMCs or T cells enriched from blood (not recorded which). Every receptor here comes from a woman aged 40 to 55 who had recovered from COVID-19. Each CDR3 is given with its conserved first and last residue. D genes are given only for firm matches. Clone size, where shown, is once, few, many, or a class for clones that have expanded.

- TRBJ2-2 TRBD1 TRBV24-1 CASTGFTGELFF TGTGCCTCGACAGGGTTTACCGGGGAGCTGTTTTTT
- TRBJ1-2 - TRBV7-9 CASSNLEDGYTF TGTGCCAGCAGCAATTTGGAGGATGGCTACACCTTC
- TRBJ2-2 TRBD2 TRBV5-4 CASSLGGTGTSGANTGELFF TGTGCCAGCAGCTTAGGGGGAACCGGGACTAGCGGAGCGAACACCGGGGAGCTGTTTTTT
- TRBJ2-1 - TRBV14 CASSQVFRYNEQFF TGTGCCAGCAGCCAAGTTTTTCGGTACAATGAGCAGTTCTTC
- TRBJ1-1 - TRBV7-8 CASSLEHSGYEGWNTEAFF TGTGCCAGCAGCTTAGAGCACTCAGGGTACGAAGGATGGAACACTGAAGCTTTCTTT
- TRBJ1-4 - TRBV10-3 CAISETSRNEKLFF TGTGCCATCAGTGAGACGAGTCGTAATGAAAAACTGTTTTTT
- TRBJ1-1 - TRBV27 CASSLFSGNTEAFF TGTGCCAGCAGTTTATTTTCAGGGAACACTGAAGCTTTCTTT
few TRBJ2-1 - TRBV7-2 CASSLRRNVEQFF TGTGCCAGCAGCTTAAGGAGAAACGTTGAGCAGTTCTTC
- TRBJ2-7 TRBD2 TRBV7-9 CASSPWLPSGGAYEQYF TGTGCCAGCAGCCCCTGGTTGCCAAGCGGGGGGGCCTACGAGCAGTACTTC
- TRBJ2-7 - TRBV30 CAWSDGRFEQYF TGTGCCTGGAGCGATGGCCGATTCGAGCAGTACTTC
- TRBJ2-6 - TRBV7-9 CASSQRGSGANVLTF TGTGCCAGCAGCCAACGGGGCTCTGGGGCCAACGTCCTGACTTTC
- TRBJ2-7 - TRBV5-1 CASSSDISSYEQYF TGCGCCAGCAGCTCGGACATTAGCTCCTACGAGCAGTACTTC
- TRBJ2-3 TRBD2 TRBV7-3 CASSPGIIAGGGVGTDTQYF TGTGCCAGCAGCCCTGGGATTATAGCGGGAGGAGGTGTGGGCACAGATACGCAGTATTTT
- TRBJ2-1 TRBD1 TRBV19 CASSKQGANEQFF TGTGCCAGTAGTAAACAGGGGGCGAATGAGCAGTTCTTC
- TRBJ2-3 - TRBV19 CASSIGPGSTDTQYF TGTGCCAGTAGTATTGGGCCAGGTAGCACAGATACGCAGTATTTT
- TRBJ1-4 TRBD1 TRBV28 CASSRQGAAGEKLFF TGTGCCAGCAGTCGACAGGGGGCGGCCGGTGAAAAACTGTTTTTT
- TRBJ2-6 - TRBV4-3 CASSRNGGSSGANVLTF TGCGCCAGCAGCCGGAATGGCGGAAGCTCTGGGGCCAACGTCCTGACTTTC
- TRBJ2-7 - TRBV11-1 CASSFGGAYYEQYF TGTGCCAGCAGCTTCGGCGGGGCCTACTACGAGCAGTACTTC
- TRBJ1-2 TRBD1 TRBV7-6 CASSLLGQAYGYTF TGTGCCAGCAGCTTACTTGGACAGGCTTATGGCTACACCTTC
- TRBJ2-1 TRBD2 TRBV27 CASGTSGSYNEQFF TGTGCCAGTGGGACTAGCGGCTCCTACAATGAGCAGTTCTTC
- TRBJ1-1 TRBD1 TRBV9 CASSVGDRGSGNTEAFF TGTGCCAGCAGCGTAGGAGACAGGGGGTCGGGGAACACTGAAGCTTTCTTT
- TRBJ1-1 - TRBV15 CATSRVLKGELKRNTEAFF TGTGCCACCAGCAGAGTATTGAAGGGGGAGTTAAAAAGGAACACTGAAGCTTTCTTT
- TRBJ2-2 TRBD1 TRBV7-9 CASSRQGANTGELFF TGTGCCAGCAGCCGACAGGGGGCCAACACCGGGGAGCTGTTTTTT
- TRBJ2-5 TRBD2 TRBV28 CASTAGGPGETQYF TGTGCCAGCACAGCGGGGGGGCCCGGAGAGACCCAGTACTTC
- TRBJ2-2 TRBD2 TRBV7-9 CASNQREGQGTGELFF TGTGCCAGCAACCAGCGGGAGGGCCAGGGCACCGGGGAGCTGTTTTTT
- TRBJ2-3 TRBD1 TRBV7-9 CASGTGGIGEYF TGTGCCTCCGGGACAGGGGGCATAGGGGAGTATTTT
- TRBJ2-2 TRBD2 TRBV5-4 CASSLYGGSGELFF TGTGCCAGCAGCTTGTACGGGGGGTCCGGGGAGCTGTTTTTT